Each of the 10 T cell receptor beta chains below was sequenced from the same sample in a study of cytomegalovirus exposure and HLA in healthy donors (dated by TCRdb to the late 2010s). Receptor amplification or capture employed the immunoSEQ multiplex PCR assay. The multiplex PCR relied on a mix of 60 forward primers for TCR Vbeta segments and 13 reverse primers for TCR Jbeta segments. What TCRdb holds here is the immuneACCESS table cut down to in-frame rearrangements. Part of the clones is not present; checked against another copy, under half of the missing clones reflect an unresolved V gene, and the others are unexplained. The sample has 50,000 to 70,000 clones on record. The ten largest clones take up approximately 4.3% of the sample. Sequenced sample: PBMCs. These receptors were obtained from a male donor in good health and CMV-seronegative.

The chain is built from TRBV21-1 and TRBJ2-7; the D segment call TRBD1 is taken from the table without a DNA check. TRBV21-1 is deemed a pseudogene. This CDR3 comprises 11 residues. CDR3 bases: TGTGCCAGCAGCGCTCACAGGGATCGGTACTTC. The encoded protein is CASSAHRDRYF.

V is TRBV19 and J is TRBJ2-7; TRBD1 agrees at 9 bases. The CDR3 sequence is 14 residues long. Germline CDR1 LNHDA, CDR2 SQIVND (reference sequence). V dropped 3 bases and J dropped 4; count of bases not matched to a gene: 4. The CDR3 bases are TGTGCCAGTAGTATCGGCGGGACAGGGTACGAGCAGTACTTC. Its translation: CASSIGGTGYEQYF.

V usage is TRBV7-6 and J usage is TRBJ2-2; D might be TRBD1 (6 bases). The germline V gene encodes CDR1 SGHVS and CDR2 FNYEAQ. The CDR3 runs 18 residues. Trimming took off 6 bases at V and 6 bases at J, with 26 bases between the two ends. CDR3 loop: CASSHIGTQAGWAGELFF. In DNA, the CDR3 is TGTGCCAGCAGTCACATAGGGACACAGGCTGGGTGGGCCGGGGAGCTGTTTTTT.

The chain employs TRBV27 and TRBJ2-5; 7 bases agree with TRBD1. CDR3 length: 15 amino acids. J gave up 2 bases and V 6 bases, and 9 bases lay outside the gene matches. The germline CDR1 and CDR2 sequences are MNHEY and SMNVEV (reference sequence). The CDR3 nucleotides read TGTGCCAGCAGCCCTACCGACAGGGAACAAGAGACCCAGTACTTC. This codes for CASSPTDREQETQYF.

This chain connects TRBV5-1 to TRBJ1-1, with 9 bases lining up with TRBD1. Trimming cost V 0 bases and J 5 bases; bases outside gene matches: 5. The CDR3 loop spans 15 amino acids. The germline CDR1 and CDR2 sequences are SGHRS and YFSETQ. In DNA form, the CDR3 reads TGCGCCAGCAGCTTGGTTGGACAGGGGACAACTGAAGCTTTCTTT. Translated, it gives CASSLVGQGTTEAFF.

The chain carries TRBV28 and TRBJ1-2; D might be TRBD1 (6 bases). Germline CDR1 and CDR2: MDHEN and SYDVKM. V lost 5 bases, J lost 8 bases, and 18 bases lay in between. The CDR3 is made up of 14 amino acids. The chain's CDR3 is CASSVGQSRVGYTF. As DNA, the CDR3 is TGTGCCAGCAGTGTCGGACAGTCCAGGGTGGGCTACACCTTC.

The chain combines TRBV28 with TRBJ2-3, with D possibly TRBD2 on 6 matching bases. The CDR3 runs to 17 residues. The ends were cut back, 4 bases at V and 4 bases at J, with 21 bases in the middle. Germline V gives CDR1 MDHEN, CDR2 SYDVKM. CDR3 sequence: CASSWFSRRERADTQYF. CDR3 sequence (DNA): TGTGCCAGCAGTTGGTTCTCCAGGAGGGAGAGGGCAGATACGCAGTATTTT.

This rearrangement joins TRBV2 to TRBJ1-5; TRBD1 matches at 7 bases. CDR3 length equals 14 residues. Losses at the gene ends were 7 bases for V and 6 bases for J; bases not matched to a gene: 9. The germline gives CDR1 SNHLY, CDR2 FYNNEI. Here the CDR3 reads CASKDRGRSQPQHF. As DNA, the CDR3 is TGTGCCAGCAAGGATAGGGGGCGAAGTCAGCCCCAGCATTTT.

The chain has TRBV7-9 and TRBJ1-2, with a weak D call TRBD1 (6 bases). The V gene lost 3 bases and the J gene lost 8 bases, with 16 bases spanning the gap. This CDR3 comprises 14 residues. Germline V gene data show CDR1 as SEHNR and CDR2 as FQNEAQ (reference sequence). CDR3 nucleotides: TGTGCCAGCAGCTTTTCCCGGGACACGGGCGGCTACACCTTC. This codes for CASSFSRDTGGYTF.

On this clone itself: Germline is not matched at one junction end, which may reflect a read error. This sequence joins TRBV13 and TRBJ2-3; TRBD1 agrees at 10 bases. This CDR3 has 15 residues. Germline V gene sequence: CDR1 PRHDT, CDR2 FYEKMQ (reference sequence). This CDR3 is CASSQGQGVGDKQYF. The CDR3 coding sequence is TGTGCCAGCAGCCAAGGACAGGGGGTAGGAGATAAGCAGTATTTT.